The 26 T cell receptor beta chains given below trace back to one sample, sequenced in a study of tumor-infiltrating lymphocytes in primary liver carcinoma (dated by TCRdb to the late 2010s). This sample was sequenced with an Illumina HiSeq 2500. Using a constant-region primer and ProtoScript II reverse transcriptase, TCRbeta-specific cDNA was reverse-transcribed from 500 ng total RNA. The TCRbeta libraries were prepared through three rounds of nested multiplex PCR following a slightly modified ARM-PCR procedure. Each of the first two PCR rounds ran for approximately 9 cycles and used multiplex TRBV1-TRBV30 forward primers together with a Cbeta reverse primer. In TCRdb, the public reads were trimmed at Q25 with fastp and aligned with MiXCR, with productive beta chains retained. All rows with the same CDR3 protein become a single entry with the most common DNA and genes. Across this sample there are about 37,000 distinct CDR3 sequences, with 60% to 80% seen only once. The top ten constitute about 35% of the sample.

Total RNA and DNA were co-extracted without cell sorting from around 20-30 mg of bulk tissue using the AllPrep DNA/RNA mini kit. The sequencing input was tumor-adjacent normal liver tissue. These receptors were collected from a man aged 35 to 55 with primary liver carcinoma and hepatitis B virus infection.

About this clonotype: Because the CDR3 is missing its conserved closing phenylalanine or tryptophan, this is likely a read error. The chain is built from TRBV11-1 and TRBJ2-7; tentative D call: TRBD1 (6 bases). This CDR3 is 13 amino acids long. Germline V lookup: CDR1 SGHAT, CDR2 FQDESV (reference sequence). Trimming took off 9 bases at V and 1 base at J, with 13 bases between the two ends. CDR3 nucleotide sequence: TGTGCCAGAAGGGGGAAACGATCCTACGAGCAGTACTTA. It yields the protein CARRGKRSYEQYL.

This clonotype has at least ten counts. The CDR3 here is CASSSGPGLGETQYF. In nucleotides, the CDR3 is TGTGCCAGCAGCTCGGGACCAGGATTAGGCGAGACCCAGTACTTC. The rearrangement joins TRBV7-3 to TRBJ2-5, with D perhaps given as TRBD1 or TRBD2 (5 bases each). The germline gives CDR1 SGHTA, CDR2 FQGTGA. The CDR3 runs 15 residues. Trimming cost V 4 bases and J 5 bases, with 17 bases left between them.

In the case of this clonotype: In this CDR3 the conserved last residue, phenylalanine or tryptophan, is missing, so a read error is likely. This chain uses TRBV29-1 with TRBJ1-4; 9 nucleotides line up with TRBD1. The J segment lost 5 bases and the V segment lost 5 bases, leaving 3 bases of the junction unmatched. The CDR3 is 13 residues long. Germline V gene data show CDR1 as SQVTM and CDR2 as ANQGSEA. The CDR3 here is CSVRGQGNEKLFL. The CDR3 bases are TGCAGCGTTCGGGGACAGGGCAATGAAAAACTGTTTTTG.

A word on this clonotype: Here the CDR3 omits its conserved ending phenylalanine or tryptophan, so a read error is the likely source. This rearrangement joins TRBV11-2 to TRBJ2-1; D assignment may be TRBD1 or TRBD2 (5 bases each). Germline assignment: CDR1 SGHAT and CDR2 FQNNGV. The CDR3 runs to 15 residues. CDR3 DNA sequence: TGTACCAGCAGTAGGTCTAGGGGAGAGAGGAATGAGCAGTTCCTC. It encodes CTSSRSRGERNEQFL.

The chain joins TRBV5-6 to TRBJ1-1, with D unclear. CDR3 length: 13 amino acids. V gave up 8 bases and J gave up 7 bases, with 18 bases separating them. Germline loops: CDR1 SGHDT, CDR2 YYEEEE. This CDR3 reads CASTNTVGIEAFF. The CDR3 DNA sequence: TGTGCCAGTACCAACACAGTGGGCATTGAAGCTTTCTTT.

Regarding this clonotype: One end of the junction fails to match germline, which may point to a read error. The CDR3 here is CASGFGGGRFNELFF. For the CDR3, the DNA is TGTGCCAGCGGCTTTGGGGGGGGGCGCTTCAATGAGCTGTTCTTC. This chain uses TRBV11-2 with TRBJ2-1, with a tentative D call TRBD2 (7 bases). CDR1 SGHAT and CDR2 FQNNGV come from the germline V gene. The CDR3 has 15 residues. The complete variable domain, with remaining parts taken from reference TRBV11-2 and TRBJ2-1, reads EAGVAQSPRYKIIEKRQSVAFWCNPISGHATLYWYQQILGQGPKLLIQFQNNGVVDDSQLPKDRFSAERLKGVDSTLKIQPAKLEDSAVYLCASGFGGGRFNELFFGPGTRLTVL.

The chain is built from TRBV2 and TRBJ2-5, with D tentatively TRBD2 (6 bases). The ends were cut back, 10 bases at V and 2 bases at J, with 17 bases in the middle. Germline lookup yields CDR1 SNHLY and CDR2 FYNNEI. This CDR3 is 14 amino acids long. DNA of the CDR3: TGTGCCATGACGGGACTGGAACAACAAGAGACCCAGTACTTC. This sequence encodes CAMTGLEQQETQYF.

V gene TRBV5-8 combines with J gene TRBJ2-6; the D is unclear. This CDR3 is built from 14 residues. Germline V CDR1 and CDR2: SGHTS, YDEGEE. The V end was cut by 4 bases, the J end by 3 bases, with 8 bases between. The CDR3 DNA reads TGTGCCAGCAGCCCTACGGTTGGGGCCAACGTCCTGACTTTC. As protein: CASSPTVGANVLTF.

This clonotype was seen ten or more times. The chain couples TRBV28 to TRBJ2-1, with 12 bases aligning to TRBD2. J was trimmed by 8 bases and V by 5 bases; bases with no gene match: 10. The germline CDR1 and CDR2 sequences are MDHEN and SYDVKM. The CDR3 runs to 16 residues. The CDR3 nucleotides are TGTGCCAGCAGTCGCCCTCTAGCGGGAGGGCGGGATGAGCAGTTCTTC. Protein sequence: CASSRPLAGGRDEQFF.

For this clonotype: This is likely a read error, given that the CDR3 carries no conserved phenylalanine or tryptophan at its end. The chain employs TRBV6-1 and TRBJ2-3; D is undetermined. This CDR3 region has 13 residues. Germline lookup yields CDR1 MNHNS and CDR2 SASEGT. DNA of the CDR3: TGTACCAGCAGTGAGGTGCGTGGAGATACGCAGTATCTT. Translated, it gives CTSSEVRGDTQYL.

The rearrangement uses TRBV6-6 and TRBJ2-1; D not resolved. The CDR3 has 14 amino acids. The V end lost 8 bases, the J end lost 2 bases, and 13 bases lay between the germline ends. Germline lookup yields CDR1 MNHNY and CDR2 SVGAGI (reference sequence). The CDR3 here is CASRPVRTYNEQFF. DNA of the CDR3: TGTGCCAGCCGCCCCGTGCGTACCTACAATGAGCAGTTCTTC.

Points on this clonotype: At one end the junction does not follow the germline gene, possibly because of a read error. The V gene is TRBV5-1, the J gene TRBJ1-4; the match to TRBD1 covers 7 bases. Germline V gene sequence: CDR1 SGHRS, CDR2 YFSETQ. The CDR3 extends over 14 amino acids. CDR3 sequence (DNA): TGCGCCAACAGCGAGGGACAGAGGAACGAAAAACTGTTTTTT. Encoded protein: CANSEGQRNEKLFF.

Comments on this clonotype: The final CDR3 position lacks the conserved phenylalanine or tryptophan, pointing to a likely read error. The V and J genes are TRBV4-2 and TRBJ2-5; no clear D. This CDR3 is 15 amino acids long. CDR1 LGHNA and CDR2 YNFKEQ come from the germline V gene. The CDR3 DNA reads TGTGCCAGCAGCCAATACCTGGGATCGGTGGAGACACAGTACATC. Protein product: CASSQYLGSVETQYI.

Concerning this clonotype: The junction shows a germline mismatch at one end, possibly a read error. The CDR3 DNA follows: TGCGCCAGCAGCTGGTCTTGGCCTCTATACGGGCAGTACTTC. This gives the protein CASSWSWPLYGQYF. The chain carries TRBV11-1 and TRBJ2-7; D gene uncertain. The CDR3 is made up of 14 amino acids. Germline V gives CDR1 SGHAT, CDR2 FQDESV (reference sequence). Combining the CDR3 with reference TRBV11-1 and TRBJ2-7 gives the whole variable domain EAEVAQSPRYKITEKSQAVAFWCDPISGHATLYWYRQILGQGPELLVQFQDESVVDDSQLPKDRFSAERLKGVDSTLKIQPAELGDSAMYLCASSWSWPLYGQYFGPGTRLTVT.

The chain employs TRBV10-3 and TRBJ2-2; D possibly matches TRBD1 or TRBD2 (5 bases each). The V end was cut by 7 bases, the J end by 0 bases, with 9 bases between. Per the germline V gene, CDR1 is ENHRY and CDR2 is SYGVKD. There are 14 residues in the CDR3. CDR3 in DNA: TGTGCCATCATAGGGACGGCGAACACCGGGGAGCTGTTTTTT. This codes for CAIIGTANTGELFF.

To note about this clonotype: One end of the junction varies from germline; a read error may be responsible. The chain uses TRBV5-1 and TRBJ2-1, with 9 bases lining up with TRBD2. The length of the CDR3 is 15 residues. Germline V gene lookup returns CDR1 SGHRS and CDR2 YFSETQ. This chain's CDR3 is CASGLSSGNLNEQSF. The CDR3 DNA follows: TGCGCCAGCGGCTTGTCTAGCGGGAACCTCAATGAGCAGTCCTTC.

The chain recombines TRBV6-6 with TRBJ2-7; D call uncertain. Germline V lookup: CDR1 MNHNY, CDR2 SVGAGI (reference sequence). The CDR3 contains 12 residues. The germline V and J ends were trimmed by 6 bases and 6 bases, with 12 bases remaining between them. This CDR3 is CASSPGVGEQYF. In DNA, the CDR3 is TGTGCCAGCAGCCCTGGAGTGGGCGAGCAGTACTTC.

This clonotype appeared a single time. Its ends do not fully match the called genes, so a read error is possible. This rearrangement joins TRBV7-8 to TRBJ2-1; 8 nucleotides agree with TRBD2. The germline V gene has CDR1 SGHVS and CDR2 FQNEAQ. The CDR3 consists of 13 residues. This CDR3 is CASTLVGRGEQFF. The CDR3 coding sequence is TGTGCAAGCACCTTAGTCGGGAGGGGAGAGCAGTTCTTC.

With respect to this clonotype: Lacking the conserved final phenylalanine or tryptophan, this CDR3 likely reflects a read error. The CDR3 protein is CASSFPRTSGTENIQYS. The CDR3 DNA sequence: TGTGCCAGCAGCTTTCCCAGGACTAGCGGGACCGAAAACATTCAGTACTCC. The J gene is TRBJ2-4, the V gene TRBV11-1; 12 positions match TRBD2. The junction had 8 bases not matched to a gene; V was cut back by 3 bases and J by 5 bases. Per germline, CDR1 SGHAT and CDR2 FQDESV (reference sequence). This CDR3 contains 17 residues.

Comment on this clonotype: One junction end disagrees with the germline gene, perhaps due to a read error. The chain carries TRBV5-4 and TRBJ2-7, with D possibly being TRBD1 (6 bases). The CDR3 covers 14 residues. Germline CDR1 is SGHNT and CDR2 is YYREEE (reference sequence). This CDR3 is CASSLKGEPYEHYF. The CDR3 DNA sequence: TGTGCCAGCAGCTTAAAGGGGGAGCCCTACGAGCACTACTTC.

Concerning this clonotype: A junction boundary mismatches the germline segment, possibly from a read error. The chain joins TRBV10-2 to TRBJ2-1; no clear D. Germline-derived CDR1 and CDR2 are WSHSY and SAAADI. The CDR3 is 15 residues long. The CDR3 DNA sequence: TGCGCCAGCAGTGAGACGGCTGTCTCCTACAATGAGCTGTTCTTC. Its protein product is CASSETAVSYNELFF.

This clonotype came up a few times. Lacking the conserved final phenylalanine or tryptophan, this CDR3 likely reflects a read error. V is TRBV5-1 and J is TRBJ2-1, with 10 positions matching TRBD2. The CDR3 spans 14 residues. V shed 3 bases and J 3 bases; nucleotides not matched to a gene: 0. The germline V gene encodes CDR1 SGHRS and CDR2 YFSETQ. This CDR3 reads CASSSSGGYNEQFS. CDR3 nucleotide sequence: TGCGCCAGCAGCTCTAGCGGGGGCTACAATGAGCAGTTCTCC.

A remark on this clonotype: Mismatch with germline at one junction end may stem from a read error. V gene TRBV28 combines with J gene TRBJ1-1; the D is unclear. The CDR3 is 13 residues long. The V gene's germline CDR1 is MDHEN and CDR2 SYDVKM. In DNA form, the CDR3 reads TGTGCCAGCAGTTCGCAGGACGAGACTGAGGCTTACTTT. It translates to CASSSQDETEAYF.

With regard to this clonotype: Since no conserved phenylalanine or tryptophan closes the CDR3, a read error is the likely cause. This chain uses TRBV7-2 with TRBJ2-3; 12 bases line up with TRBD2. V trimming: 4 bases; J trimming: 5 bases; junction bases outside the gene matches: 4. The CDR3 runs 15 residues. The V gene's germline CDR1 is SGHTA and CDR2 FQGNSA. In DNA form, the CDR3 reads TGTGCCAGCAGCTCCCAACTAGCGGGAGGAGATACGCAGTATTCT. Amino acids: CASSSQLAGGDTQYS.

This clonotype was observed a single time. The chain uses TRBV6-1 and TRBJ2-7; D is undetermined. Germline lookup yields CDR1 MNHNS and CDR2 SASEGT. The CDR3 runs 15 residues. The V gene lost 7 bases and the J gene lost 0 bases, with 16 bases spanning the gap. In DNA, the CDR3 is TGTGCCAGCACCGATAGGGCAACTTCCTCCTACGAGCAGTACTTC. Amino acids: CASTDRATSSYEQYF.

Of note for this clonotype: Relative to the germline gene, one junction end is altered; a read error may explain this. V gene TRBV9 combines with J gene TRBJ2-2; D perhaps matches TRBD2 (5 bases). The V gene's germline CDR1 is SGDLS and CDR2 YYNGEE. The CDR3 spans 15 residues. The chain's CDR3 is CASSVRGIDTGKLFF. CDR3 bases: TGTGCCAGCAGCGTACGAGGGATAGACACCGGGAAGCTGTTTTTT.